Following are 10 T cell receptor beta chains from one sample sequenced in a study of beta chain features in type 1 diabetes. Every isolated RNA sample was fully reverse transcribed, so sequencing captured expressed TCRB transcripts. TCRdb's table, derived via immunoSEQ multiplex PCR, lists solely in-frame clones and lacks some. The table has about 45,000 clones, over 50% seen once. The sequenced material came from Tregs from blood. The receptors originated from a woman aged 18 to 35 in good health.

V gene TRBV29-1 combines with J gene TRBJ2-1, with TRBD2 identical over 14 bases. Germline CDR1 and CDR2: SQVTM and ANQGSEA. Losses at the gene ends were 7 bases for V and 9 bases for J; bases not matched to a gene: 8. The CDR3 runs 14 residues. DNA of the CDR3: TGCAGCGCCGGGGGACTAGCGGGAGTGGTTGAGCAGTTCTTC. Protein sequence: CSAGGLAGVVEQFF.

The CDR3 loop is CAWTLAGVPLYEQFF. CDR3 DNA sequence: TGTGCCTGGACCTTAGCGGGAGTCCCACTTTATGAGCAGTTCTTC. This sequence joins TRBV30 and TRBJ2-1, with 9 positions matching TRBD2. Germline CDR1 and CDR2: GTSNPN and SVGIG (reference sequence). Trimming cost V 4 bases and J 8 bases; bases outside gene matches: 12. The CDR3 totals 15 residues.

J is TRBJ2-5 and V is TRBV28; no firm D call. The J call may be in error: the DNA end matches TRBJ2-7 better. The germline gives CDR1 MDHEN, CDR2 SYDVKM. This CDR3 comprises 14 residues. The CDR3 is CASSLAQYLYEQYF. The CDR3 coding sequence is TGTGCCAGCAGTTTAGCACAGTACCTCTACGAGCAGTACTTC.

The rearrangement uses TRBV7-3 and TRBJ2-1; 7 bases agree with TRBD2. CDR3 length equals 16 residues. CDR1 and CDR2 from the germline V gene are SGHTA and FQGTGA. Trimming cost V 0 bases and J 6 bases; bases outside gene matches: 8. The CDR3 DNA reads TGTGCCAGCAGCTTAACCCGAGCGGGAATAGGCAATGAGCAGTTCTTC. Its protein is CASSLTRAGIGNEQFF. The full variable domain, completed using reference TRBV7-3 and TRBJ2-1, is GAGVSQTPSNKVTEKGKYVELRCDPISGHTALYWYRQSLGQGPEFLIYFQGTGAADDSGLPNDRFFAVRPEGSVSTLKIQRTERGDSAVYLCASSLTRAGIGNEQFFGPGTRLTVL.

CDR3 DNA: TGTGCCTCTGGGGTAGGAGCGGGTGATCATGAGCAGTTCTTC. It specifies CASGVGAGDHEQFF. The chain recombines TRBV9 with TRBJ2-1; TRBD2 is a possible D gene (6 bases). V was shortened by 10 bases and J by 8 bases, with 22 bases between the two germline ends. Germline CDR1 reads SGDLS; CDR2 reads YYNGEE. The CDR3 contains 14 residues.

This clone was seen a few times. The CDR3 DNA sequence: TGTGCCAGCAGTTTGCGGACTAGCGGGAGATCTTACACAGATACGCAGTATTTT. Residues: CASSLRTSGRSYTDTQYF. The chain employs TRBV28 and TRBJ2-3; 13 bases align to TRBD2. Germline V CDR1 and CDR2: MDHEN, SYDVKM. The CDR3 runs to 18 residues. Trimming took 3 bases from V and 2 from J; bases not matched to a gene: 8.

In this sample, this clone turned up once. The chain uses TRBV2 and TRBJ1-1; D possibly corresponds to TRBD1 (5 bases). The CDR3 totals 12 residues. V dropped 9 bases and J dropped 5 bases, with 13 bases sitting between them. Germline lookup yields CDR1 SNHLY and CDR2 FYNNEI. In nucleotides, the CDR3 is TGTGCCAGAAGGACAATCGGGACTGAAGCTTTCTTT. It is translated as CARRTIGTEAFF.

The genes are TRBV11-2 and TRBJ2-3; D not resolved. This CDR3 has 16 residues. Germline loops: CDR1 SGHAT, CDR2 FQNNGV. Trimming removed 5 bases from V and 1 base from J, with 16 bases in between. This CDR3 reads CASSPRAGTGTDTQYF. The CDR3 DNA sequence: TGTGCCAGCAGCCCCCGAGCAGGAACAGGCACAGATACGCAGTATTTT.

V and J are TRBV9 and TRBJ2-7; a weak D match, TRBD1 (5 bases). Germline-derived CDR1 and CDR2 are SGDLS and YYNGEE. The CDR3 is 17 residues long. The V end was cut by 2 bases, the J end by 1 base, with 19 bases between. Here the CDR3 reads CASSVDPDRKFSYEQYF. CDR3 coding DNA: TGTGCCAGCAGCGTCGACCCCGACAGAAAATTTTCCTACGAGCAGTACTTC.

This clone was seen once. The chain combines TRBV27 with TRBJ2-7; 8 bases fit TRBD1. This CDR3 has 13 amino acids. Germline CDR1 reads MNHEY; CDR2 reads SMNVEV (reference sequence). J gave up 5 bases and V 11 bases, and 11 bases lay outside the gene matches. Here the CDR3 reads CAVSGQGANEQYF. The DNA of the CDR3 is TGTGCCGTTAGCGGCCAGGGGGCCAACGAGCAGTACTTC.